Presented here are 20 T cell receptor beta chains from one specimen sequenced in a study of identical twins. TCRdb itself ran the 5' RACE reads through MiXCR, one entry per CDR3 protein. The table shows approximately 300,000 distinct CDR3 sequences, with roughly 8.6% occurring only once. These sequences were also reported in another study, on yellow fever vaccine responses in identical twins.

Sequenced: CD8+ T cells sorted from blood. The receptors stem from a woman under 30 in good health.

This clonotype was seen a single time. A much larger clone differs from this one at a single base, so this may be a read error. The conserved closing phenylalanine or tryptophan is absent in this CDR3, likely reflecting a read error. The J gene is TRBJ2-1, the V gene TRBV19, with 8 bases fitting TRBD2. The CDR3 spans 13 residues. V gave up 6 bases and J gave up 7 bases; unmatched junction bases: 5. Germline loops: CDR1 LNHDA, CDR2 SQIVND (reference sequence). CDR3 in amino acids: CASSSGGFNEQFL. In DNA form, the CDR3 reads TGTGCCAGTAGCAGCGGGGGCTTTAATGAGCAGTTCCTC.

This clonotype showed up many times. The chain couples TRBV11-2 to TRBJ1-2; 7 bases map to TRBD1. V trimming: 1 base; J trimming: 4 bases; junction bases outside the gene matches: 12. The V gene's germline CDR1 is SGHAT and CDR2 FQNNGV. CDR3 length equals 17 residues. CDR3 sequence (DNA): TGTGCCAGCAGCTTAGGGCCAGGGGGTCACCTTGGCTATGGCTACACCTTC. This gives the protein CASSLGPGGHLGYGYTF.

The rearrangement joins TRBV27 to TRBJ1-6; 9 positions match TRBD1. The junction had 4 bases not matched to a gene; V was cut back by 0 bases and J by 10 bases. Germline V gene lookup returns CDR1 MNHEY and CDR2 SMNVEV (reference sequence). CDR3 length: 15 residues. The DNA for the CDR3 is TGTGCCAGCAGTTTATCGAGTGGGACAGGGTCACCCCTCCACTTT. Protein: CASSLSSGTGSPLHF.

The V call is TRBV3-1, the J call TRBJ2-1; maybe TRBD2 (6 bases). CDR3 size: 17 residues. Germline V gene lookup returns CDR1 LGHDT and CDR2 YNNKEL (reference sequence). Trimming stripped 11 bases from V and 8 bases from J, with 31 bases between. The CDR3 bases are TGTGCCTCCACCAACCCATCGGGCGGGGCCGAACTGGATGAGCAGTTCTTC. Translation: CASTNPSGGAELDEQFF.

The chain links TRBV20-1 to TRBJ2-2; D remains ambiguous. The CDR3 loop spans 13 amino acids. Trimming pared 5 bases from V and 1 base from J, leaving 8 bases between. CDR1 DFQATT and CDR2 SNEGSKA come from the germline V gene (reference sequence). Written as DNA, the CDR3 is TGCAGTGCTTATATCAGGAACACCGGGGAGCTGTTTTTT. Translated: CSAYIRNTGELFF.

This clonotype was seen at least ten times. The rearrangement links TRBV4-3 to TRBJ2-7; TRBD1 matches 7 bases. V shed 4 bases, J shed 2 bases, and the junction held 5 bases outside the gene matches. This CDR3 has 14 amino acids. In germline, CDR1 is LGHNA, CDR2 YSLEER. The CDR3 coding sequence is TGCGCCAGCAGCCTCCGGACAGGAACCTACGAGCAGTACTTC. This encodes CASSLRTGTYEQYF.

This chain connects TRBV24-1 to TRBJ2-1, with 7 nucleotides matching TRBD1. After removal of 9 bases from V and 5 bases from J, the junction contained 6 bases not matched to a gene. Germline CDR1 KGHDR, CDR2 SFDVKD. The CDR3 spans 13 residues. The CDR3 nucleotides read TGTGCCACCCGCGAGGGGGCGGACAATGAGCAGTTCTTC. Protein sequence: CATREGADNEQFF.

This clonotype occurred many times. The V call is TRBV9, the J call TRBJ2-1; D gene ambiguous. Trimming removed 4 bases at V and 0 bases at J, with 14 bases between. Germline V gene lookup returns CDR1 SGDLS and CDR2 YYNGEE. The CDR3 extends over 16 amino acids. The CDR3 bases are TGTGCCAGCAGCTCACGGGTGGCAAGCTCCTACAATGAGCAGTTCTTC. Translating gives CASSSRVASSYNEQFF.

The chain combines TRBV29-1 with TRBJ2-2; 7 bases map to TRBD1. Germline V CDR1 and CDR2: SQVTM, ANQGSEA. This CDR3 spans 13 amino acids. V shed 6 bases, J shed 6 bases, and the junction held 7 bases outside the gene matches. CDR3 sequence: CSVGQSSSGELFF. The DNA for the CDR3 is TGCAGCGTGGGACAGTCTTCGTCCGGGGAGCTGTTTTTT.

The gene calls are TRBV5-6 and TRBJ2-1; D not resolved. CDR1 and CDR2 (germline): SGHDT, YYEEEE. The CDR3 runs to 12 residues. The V end was cut by 2 bases, the J end by 7 bases, with 7 bases between. The CDR3 loop reads CASSFTANEQFF. CDR3 nucleotide sequence: TGTGCCAGCAGCTTTACGGCAAATGAGCAGTTCTTC.

This clonotype was seen ten or more times. The chain uses TRBV7-8 and TRBJ2-3, with 9 nucleotides matching TRBD1. The CDR3 extends over 16 amino acids. Trimming took 5 bases from V and 2 from J; bases not matched to a gene: 8. CDR1 SGHVS and CDR2 FQNEAQ come from the germline V gene. Here the CDR3 DNA reads TGTGCCAGCAGCACGGACACAGGGGGCTTCACAGATACGCAGTATTTT. This gives the protein CASSTDTGGFTDTQYF. The complete variable domain, with remaining parts taken from reference TRBV7-8 and TRBJ2-3, reads GAGVSQSPRYKVAKRGQDVALRCDPISGHVSLFWYQQALGQGPEFLTYFQNEAQLDKSGLPSDRFFAERPEGSVSTLKIQRTQQEDSAVYLCASSTDTGGFTDTQYFGPGTRLTVL.

This clonotype appeared a few times. The chain has TRBV7-9 and TRBJ2-1; no clear D. The CDR3 contains 14 residues. Germline V CDR1 and CDR2: SEHNR, FQNEAQ (reference sequence). Between the trimmed V and J ends, which lost 5 bases and 6 bases, there was a span of 14 bases. The CDR3 DNA reads TGTGCCAGCAGCCCAGTGGCAGCCCTCAATGAGCAGTTCTTC. Translation: CASSPVAALNEQFF.

The V and J genes are TRBV6-1 and TRBJ1-1, with D unclear. The CDR3 length is 14 residues. Germline V gene data show CDR1 as MNHNS and CDR2 as SASEGT. V was trimmed by 6 bases and J by 0 bases, leaving 11 bases between them. Here the CDR3 reads CASSDPGMNTEAFF. The CDR3 coding sequence is TGTGCCAGCAGCGACCCGGGGATGAACACTGAAGCTTTCTTT.

This clonotype was recorded many times. V usage is TRBV4-1 and J usage is TRBJ1-2; TRBD1 might be the D (6 bases). The CDR3 runs 16 residues. Trimming removed 0 bases at V and 5 bases at J, with 16 bases between. Germline-derived CDR1 and CDR2 are MGHRA and YSYEKL. CDR3 loop: CASSQDAGGASYGYTF. For the CDR3, the DNA is TGCGCCAGCAGCCAAGATGCCGGGGGCGCGAGTTATGGCTACACCTTC.

This clonotype was counted ten times or more. This chain uses TRBV7-9 with TRBJ2-2; D is ambiguous. The CDR3 loop spans 13 amino acids. Germline V CDR1 and CDR2: SEHNR, FQNEAQ (reference sequence). The V and J ends lost 8 bases and 1 base respectively, with 8 bases between them. CDR3 in amino acids: CASHQLNTGELFF. For the CDR3, the DNA is TGTGCCAGCCACCAGCTGAACACCGGGGAGCTGTTTTTT.

This clonotype was seen many times. The V call is TRBV29-1, the J call TRBJ2-1; 9 bases are a match to TRBD1. This CDR3 spans 14 amino acids. The junction had 8 bases not matched to a gene; V was cut back by 7 bases and J by 4 bases. From germline, CDR1 is SQVTM and CDR2 ANQGSEA. DNA of the CDR3: TGCAGCGGAGAGGACAGGGGACTATACAATGAGCAGTTCTTC. Its protein product is CSGEDRGLYNEQFF.

This clonotype was seen many times. This chain links TRBV25-1 with TRBJ2-5, with D unresolved. This CDR3 is built from 13 residues. Trimming took 3 bases from V and 5 from J, leaving 10 bases between them. CDR1 and CDR2 (germline): MGHDK, SYGVNS. The DNA of the CDR3 is TGTGCCAGCAGTGAGGCGGTCAGGGAGACCCAGTACTTC. Translation gives CASSEAVRETQYF.

Points on this clonotype: Mismatch with germline at one junction end may stem from a read error. The gene calls are TRBV29-1 and TRBJ2-7; TRBD1 aligns across 10 bases. Germline assignment: CDR1 SQVTM and CDR2 ANQGSEA. This CDR3 is 13 amino acids long. CDR3 nucleotide sequence: TGCAGCGTGCCGGGACAGGGGAGCTACGAGCAGCACTTC. Amino acid sequence: CSVPGQGSYEQHF.

The chain recombines TRBV20-1 with TRBJ1-6; D remains ambiguous. Deletions cut 3 bases from V and 15 bases from J, with 9 bases between. CDR1 and CDR2 from the germline V gene are DFQATT and SNEGSKA (reference sequence). This CDR3 has 10 residues. CDR3 sequence: CSASSKDLHF. In DNA form, the CDR3 reads TGCAGTGCTAGCAGTAAGGACCTCCACTTT.

CDR3 sequence: CASSFSLHEQFF. The DNA of the CDR3 is TGTGCCAGCAGTTTTTCACTCCATGAGCAGTTCTTC. The chain is built from TRBV12-3 or TRBV12-4 and TRBJ2-1; D unclear. V was pared by 3 bases and J by 8 bases, with 8 bases between. This CDR3 has 12 amino acids.